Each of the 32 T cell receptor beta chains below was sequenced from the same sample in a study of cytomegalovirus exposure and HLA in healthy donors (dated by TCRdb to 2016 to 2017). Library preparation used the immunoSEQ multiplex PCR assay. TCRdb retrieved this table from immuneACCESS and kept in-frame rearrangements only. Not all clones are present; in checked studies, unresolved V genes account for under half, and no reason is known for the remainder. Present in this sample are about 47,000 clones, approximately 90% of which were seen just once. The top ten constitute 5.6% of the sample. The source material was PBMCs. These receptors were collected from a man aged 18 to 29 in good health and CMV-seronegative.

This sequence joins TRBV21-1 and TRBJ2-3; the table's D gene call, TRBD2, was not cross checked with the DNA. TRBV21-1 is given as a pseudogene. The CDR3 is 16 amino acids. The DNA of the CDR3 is TGTGCCAGCACCCCATATCAACGGGAATGTGATGATACGCAGTATTTT. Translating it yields CASTPYQRECDDTQYF.

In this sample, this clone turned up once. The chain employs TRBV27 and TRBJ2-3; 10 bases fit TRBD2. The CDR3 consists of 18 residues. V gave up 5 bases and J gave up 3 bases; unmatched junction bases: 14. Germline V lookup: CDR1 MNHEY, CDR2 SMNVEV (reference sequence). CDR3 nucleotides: TGTGCCAGCAGTAGGAGACTGGCCTCTAGCGGGAGAACAGATACGCAGTATTTT. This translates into CASSRRLASSGRTDTQYF.

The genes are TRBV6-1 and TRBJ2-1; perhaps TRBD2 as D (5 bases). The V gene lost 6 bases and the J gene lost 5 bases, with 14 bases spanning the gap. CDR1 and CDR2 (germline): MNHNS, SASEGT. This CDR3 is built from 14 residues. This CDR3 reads CASSPSRAHNEQFF. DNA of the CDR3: TGTGCCAGCAGCCCGTCGAGGGCCCACAATGAGCAGTTCTTC.

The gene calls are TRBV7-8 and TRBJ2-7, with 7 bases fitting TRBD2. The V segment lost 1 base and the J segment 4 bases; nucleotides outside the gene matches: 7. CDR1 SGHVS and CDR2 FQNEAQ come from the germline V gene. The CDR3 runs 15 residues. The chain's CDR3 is CASSLGAGDPYEQYF. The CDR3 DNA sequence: TGTGCCAGCAGCTTAGGCGCGGGGGACCCTTACGAGCAGTACTTC.

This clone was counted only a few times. CDR3 loop: CASSLRTGWNTEAFF. The CDR3 nucleotides are TGTGCCAGCAGCTTACGGACAGGGTGGAACACTGAAGCTTTCTTT. The chain is built from TRBV5-4 and TRBJ1-1, with 8 positions matching TRBD1. Germline V CDR1 and CDR2: SGHNT, YYREEE (reference sequence). CDR3 length: 15 residues. With 2 bases clipped from V and 1 base from J, the junction kept 4 bases outside the gene matches.

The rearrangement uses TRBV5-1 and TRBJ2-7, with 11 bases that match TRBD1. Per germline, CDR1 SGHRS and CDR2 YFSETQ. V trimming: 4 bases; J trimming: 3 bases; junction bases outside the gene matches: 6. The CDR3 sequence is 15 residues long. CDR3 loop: CASSPRTGGFYEQYF. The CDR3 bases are TGCGCCAGCAGCCCCCGGACAGGGGGCTTCTACGAGCAGTACTTC.

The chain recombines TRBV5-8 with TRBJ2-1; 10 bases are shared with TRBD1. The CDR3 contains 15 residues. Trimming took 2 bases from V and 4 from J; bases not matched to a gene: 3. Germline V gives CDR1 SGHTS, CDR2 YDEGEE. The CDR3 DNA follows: TGTGCCAGCAGCTTAAAGGACAGGGGGTACAATGAGCAGTTCTTC. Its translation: CASSLKDRGYNEQFF.

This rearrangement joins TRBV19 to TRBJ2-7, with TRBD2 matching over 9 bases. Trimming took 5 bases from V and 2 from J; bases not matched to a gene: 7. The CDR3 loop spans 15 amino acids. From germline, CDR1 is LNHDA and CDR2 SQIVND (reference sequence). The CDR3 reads CASSVAGDGTYEQYF. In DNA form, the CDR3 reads TGTGCCAGTAGTGTAGCGGGAGACGGAACCTACGAGCAGTACTTC.

The CDR3 DNA reads as TGTGCCAGCAGTCCAGGGACAGCCTTTGAGACCCAGTACTTC. Translating it yields CASSPGTAFETQYF. J is TRBJ2-5 and V is TRBV28; 7 nucleotides agree with TRBD1. Looked up from germline, CDR1 is MDHEN and CDR2 is SYDVKM. This CDR3 has 14 residues. V shed 5 bases and J 5 bases; nucleotides not matched to a gene: 8.

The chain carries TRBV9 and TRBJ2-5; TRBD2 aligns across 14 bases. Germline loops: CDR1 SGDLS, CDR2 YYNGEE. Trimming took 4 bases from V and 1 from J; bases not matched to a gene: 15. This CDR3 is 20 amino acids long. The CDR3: CASSPPTSGGAGIVQETQYF. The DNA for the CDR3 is TGTGCCAGCAGCCCCCCGACTAGCGGGGGGGCCGGGATTGTCCAAGAGACCCAGTACTTC.

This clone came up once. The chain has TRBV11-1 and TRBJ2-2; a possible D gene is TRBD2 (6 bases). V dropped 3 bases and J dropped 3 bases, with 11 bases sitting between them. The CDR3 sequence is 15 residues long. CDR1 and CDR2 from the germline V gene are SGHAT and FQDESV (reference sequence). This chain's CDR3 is CASSLSGVHTGELFF. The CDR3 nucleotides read TGTGCCAGCAGCTTGTCGGGAGTGCACACCGGGGAGCTGTTTTTT.

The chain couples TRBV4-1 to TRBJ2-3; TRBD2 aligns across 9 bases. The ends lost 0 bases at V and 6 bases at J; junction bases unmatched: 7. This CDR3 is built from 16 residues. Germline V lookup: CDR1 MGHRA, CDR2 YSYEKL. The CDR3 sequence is CASSQEQGLAGDTQYF. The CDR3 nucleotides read TGCGCCAGCAGCCAAGAACAGGGCCTAGCGGGGGATACGCAGTATTTT.

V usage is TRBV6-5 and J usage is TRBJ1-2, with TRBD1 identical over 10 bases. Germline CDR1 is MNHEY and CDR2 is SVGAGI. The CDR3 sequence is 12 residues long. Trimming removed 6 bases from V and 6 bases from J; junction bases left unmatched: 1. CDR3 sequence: CASSGTGDGYTF. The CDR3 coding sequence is TGTGCCAGCAGCGGGACAGGGGATGGCTACACCTTC.

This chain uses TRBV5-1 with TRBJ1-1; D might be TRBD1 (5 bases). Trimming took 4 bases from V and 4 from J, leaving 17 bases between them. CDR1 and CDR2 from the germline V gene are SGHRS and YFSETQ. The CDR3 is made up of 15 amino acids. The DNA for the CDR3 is TGCGCCAGCAGCCCGATTTCAGCGGGGCCCACTGAAGCTTTCTTT. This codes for CASSPISAGPTEAFF.

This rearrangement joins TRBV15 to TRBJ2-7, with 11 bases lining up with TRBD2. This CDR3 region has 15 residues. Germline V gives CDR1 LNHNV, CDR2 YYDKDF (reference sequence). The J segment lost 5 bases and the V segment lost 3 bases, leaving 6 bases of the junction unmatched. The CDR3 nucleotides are TGTGCCACCAGCAGGCGTAGCGGGGGGGCCGACGAGCAGTACTTC. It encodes CATSRRSGGADEQYF.

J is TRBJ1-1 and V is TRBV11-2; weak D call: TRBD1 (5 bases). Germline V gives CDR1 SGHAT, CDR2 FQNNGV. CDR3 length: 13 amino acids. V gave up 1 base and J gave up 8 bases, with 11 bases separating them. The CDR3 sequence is CASSLGVGGEAFF. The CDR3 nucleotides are TGTGCCAGCAGCTTAGGGGTCGGGGGGGAAGCTTTCTTT.

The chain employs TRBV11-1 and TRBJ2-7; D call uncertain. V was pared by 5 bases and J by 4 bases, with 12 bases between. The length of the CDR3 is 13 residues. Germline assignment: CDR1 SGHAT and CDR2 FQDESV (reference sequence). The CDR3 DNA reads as TGTGCCAGCAGCCCCATCACCGAGTACGAGCAGTACTTC. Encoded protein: CASSPITEYEQYF.

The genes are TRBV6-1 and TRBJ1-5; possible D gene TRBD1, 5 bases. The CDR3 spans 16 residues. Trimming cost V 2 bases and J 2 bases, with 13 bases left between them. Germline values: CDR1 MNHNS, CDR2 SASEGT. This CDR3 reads CASSEWGVGGNQPQHF. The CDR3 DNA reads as TGTGCCAGCAGTGAATGGGGGGTAGGAGGCAATCAGCCCCAGCATTTT.

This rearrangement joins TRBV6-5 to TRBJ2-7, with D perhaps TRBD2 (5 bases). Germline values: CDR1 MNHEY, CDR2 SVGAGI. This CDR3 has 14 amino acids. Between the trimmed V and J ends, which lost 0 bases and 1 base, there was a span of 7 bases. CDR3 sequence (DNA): TGTGCCAGCAGTTACTCTCGGGGATCCTACGAGCAGTACTTC. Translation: CASSYSRGSYEQYF.

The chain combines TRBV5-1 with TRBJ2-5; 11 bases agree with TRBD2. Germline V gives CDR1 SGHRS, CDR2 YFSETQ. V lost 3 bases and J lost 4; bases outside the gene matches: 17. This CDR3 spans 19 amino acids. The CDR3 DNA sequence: TGCGCCAGCAGCTCCAGGGGGTCCGGGAGTCTAGCGGGAGGAGAGACCCAGTACTTC. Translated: CASSSRGSGSLAGGETQYF. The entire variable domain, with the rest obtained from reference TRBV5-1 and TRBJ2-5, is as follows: KAGVTQTPRYLIKTRGQQVTLSCSPISGHRSVSWYQQTPGQGLQFLFEYFSETQRNKGNFPGRFSGRQFSNSRSEMNVSTLELGDSALYLCASSSRGSGSLAGGETQYFGPGTRLLVL.

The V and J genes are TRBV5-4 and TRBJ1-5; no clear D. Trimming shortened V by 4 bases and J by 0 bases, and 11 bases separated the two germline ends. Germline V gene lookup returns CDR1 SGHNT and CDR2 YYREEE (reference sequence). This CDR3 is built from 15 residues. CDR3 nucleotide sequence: TGTGCCAGCAGCATTGACGGAGCTAGCAATCAGCCCCAGCATTTT. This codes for CASSIDGASNQPQHF.

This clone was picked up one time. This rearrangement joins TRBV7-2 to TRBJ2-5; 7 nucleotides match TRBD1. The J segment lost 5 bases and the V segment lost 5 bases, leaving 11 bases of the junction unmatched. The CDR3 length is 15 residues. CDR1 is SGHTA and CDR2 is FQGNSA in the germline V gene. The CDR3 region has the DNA TGTGCCAGCAGCCCGCGGACAGGAGGTGCGGAGACCCAGTACTTC. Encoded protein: CASSPRTGGAETQYF. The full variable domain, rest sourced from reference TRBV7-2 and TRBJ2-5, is GAGVSQSPSNKVTEKGKDVELRCDPISGHTALYWYRQSLGQGLEFLIYFQGNSAPDKSGLPSDRFSAERTGGSVSTLTIQRTQQEDSAVYLCASSPRTGGAETQYFGPGTRLLVL.

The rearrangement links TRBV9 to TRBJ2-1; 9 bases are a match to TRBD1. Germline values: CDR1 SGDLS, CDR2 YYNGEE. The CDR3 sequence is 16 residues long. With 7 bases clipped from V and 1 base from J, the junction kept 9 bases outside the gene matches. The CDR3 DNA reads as TGTGCCAGCGACGACCCGGGACAGGGATCCTACAATGAGCAGTTCTTC. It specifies CASDDPGQGSYNEQFF. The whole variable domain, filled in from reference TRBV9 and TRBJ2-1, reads DSGVTQTPKHLITATGQRVTLRCSPRSGDLSVYWYQQSLDQGLQFLIQYYNGEERAKGNILERFSAQQFPDLHSELNLSSLELGDSALYFCASDDPGQGSYNEQFFGPGTRLTVL.

The CDR3 region is CASSLGQGRSYEQYF. CDR3 nucleotides: TGTGCCAGCAGCTTGGGACAGGGGCGTTCCTACGAGCAGTACTTC. The V gene is TRBV11-2, the J gene TRBJ2-7, with 10 nucleotides matching TRBD1. CDR1 and CDR2 (germline): SGHAT, FQNNGV. With 3 bases clipped from V and 1 base from J, the junction kept 3 bases outside the gene matches. The CDR3 totals 15 residues.

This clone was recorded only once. Here the CDR3 DNA reads TGTGCCAGCAGCTTAGGGGTCGGAGCAACTAATGAAAAACTGTTTTTT. It codes for CASSLGVGATNEKLFF. The rearrangement links TRBV11-2 to TRBJ1-4; no definite D call. V was cut by 1 base and J by 0 bases, with 9 bases left in between. Germline values: CDR1 SGHAT, CDR2 FQNNGV. The CDR3 length is 16 residues.

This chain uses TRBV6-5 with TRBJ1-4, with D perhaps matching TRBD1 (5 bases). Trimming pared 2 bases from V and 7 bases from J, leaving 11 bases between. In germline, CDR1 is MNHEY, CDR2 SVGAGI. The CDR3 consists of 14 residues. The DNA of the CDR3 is TGTGCCAGCAGTTACGGGGGGTCCGGTGAAAAACTGTTTTTT. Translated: CASSYGGSGEKLFF.

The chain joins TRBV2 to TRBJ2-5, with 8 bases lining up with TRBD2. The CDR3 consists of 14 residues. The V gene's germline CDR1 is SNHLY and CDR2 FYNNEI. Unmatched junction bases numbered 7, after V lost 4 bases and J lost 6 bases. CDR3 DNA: TGTGCCAGCAGTGCCGGGGGGGGCGGGCAGACCCAGTACTTC. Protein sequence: CASSAGGGGQTQYF.

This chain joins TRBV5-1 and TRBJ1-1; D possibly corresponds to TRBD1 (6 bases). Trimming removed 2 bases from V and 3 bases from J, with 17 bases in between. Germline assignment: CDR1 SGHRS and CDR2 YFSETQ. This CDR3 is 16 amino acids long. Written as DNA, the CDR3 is TGCGCCAGCAGCTTTGGACAGAGCTGGGGATACACTGAAGCTTTCTTT. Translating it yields CASSFGQSWGYTEAFF.

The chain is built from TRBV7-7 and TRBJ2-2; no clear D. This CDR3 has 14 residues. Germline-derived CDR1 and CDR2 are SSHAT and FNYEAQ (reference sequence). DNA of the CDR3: TGTGCTCTCCGTGCGGCCACGAACACCGGGGAGCTGTTTTTT. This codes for CALRAATNTGELFF.

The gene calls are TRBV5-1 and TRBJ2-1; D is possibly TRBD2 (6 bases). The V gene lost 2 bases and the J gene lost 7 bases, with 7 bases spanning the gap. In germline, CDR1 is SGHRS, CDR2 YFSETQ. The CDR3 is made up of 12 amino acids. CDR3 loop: CASSFAGNEQFF. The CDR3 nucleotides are TGCGCCAGCAGCTTTGCGGGGAATGAGCAGTTCTTC.

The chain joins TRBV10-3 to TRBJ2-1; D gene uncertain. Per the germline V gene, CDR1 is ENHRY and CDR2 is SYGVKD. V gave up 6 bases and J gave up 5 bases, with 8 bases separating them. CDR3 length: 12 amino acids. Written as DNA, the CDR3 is TGTGCCATCAGACCTTCGGACAATGAGCAGTTCTTC. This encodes CAIRPSDNEQFF.

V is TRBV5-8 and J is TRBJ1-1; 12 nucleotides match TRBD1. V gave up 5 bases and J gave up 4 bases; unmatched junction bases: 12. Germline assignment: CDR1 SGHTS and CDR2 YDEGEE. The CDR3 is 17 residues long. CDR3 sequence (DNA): TGTGCCAGCAGGCCCCGGGGACAGGGGGCCATCGTCACTGAAGCTTTCTTT. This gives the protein CASRPRGQGAIVTEAFF. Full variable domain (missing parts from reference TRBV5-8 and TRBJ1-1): EAGVTQSPTHLIKTRGQQATLRCSPISGHTSVYWYQQALGLGLQFLLWYDEGEERNRGNFPPRFSGRQFPNYSSELNVNALELEDSALYLCASRPRGQGAIVTEAFFGQGTRLTVV.